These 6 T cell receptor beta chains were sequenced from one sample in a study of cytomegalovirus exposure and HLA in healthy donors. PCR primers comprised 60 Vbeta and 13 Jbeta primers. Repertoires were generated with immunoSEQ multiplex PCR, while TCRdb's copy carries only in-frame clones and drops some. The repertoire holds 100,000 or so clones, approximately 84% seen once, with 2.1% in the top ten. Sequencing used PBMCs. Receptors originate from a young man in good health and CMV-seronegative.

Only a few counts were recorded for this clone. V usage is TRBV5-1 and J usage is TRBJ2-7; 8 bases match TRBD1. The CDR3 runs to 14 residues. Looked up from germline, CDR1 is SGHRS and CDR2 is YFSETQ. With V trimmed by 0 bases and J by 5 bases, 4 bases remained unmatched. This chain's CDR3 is CASSLGTGGNEQYF. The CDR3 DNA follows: TGCGCCAGCAGCTTGGGAACAGGGGGTAACGAGCAGTACTTC.

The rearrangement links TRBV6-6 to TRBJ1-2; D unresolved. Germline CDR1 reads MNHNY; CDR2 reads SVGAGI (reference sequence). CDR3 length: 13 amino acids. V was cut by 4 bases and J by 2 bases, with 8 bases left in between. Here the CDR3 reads CASSFTDNYGYTF. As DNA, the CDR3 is TGTGCCAGCAGTTTCACAGACAACTATGGCTACACCTTC.

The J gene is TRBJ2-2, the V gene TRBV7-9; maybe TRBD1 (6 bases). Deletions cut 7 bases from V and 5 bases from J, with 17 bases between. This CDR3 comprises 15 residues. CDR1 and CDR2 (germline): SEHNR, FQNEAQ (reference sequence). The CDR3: CASTPGLTGTGELFF. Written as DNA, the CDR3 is TGTGCCAGCACCCCCGGACTTACAGGGACCGGGGAGCTGTTTTTT.

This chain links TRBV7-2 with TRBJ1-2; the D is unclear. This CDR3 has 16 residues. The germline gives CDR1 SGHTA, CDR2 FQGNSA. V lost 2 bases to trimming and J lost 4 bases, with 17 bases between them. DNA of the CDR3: TGTGCCAGCAGCTTATCGCAGGTCCCCCATTTCTATGGCTACACCTTC. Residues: CASSLSQVPHFYGYTF. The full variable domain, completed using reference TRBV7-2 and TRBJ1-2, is GAGVSQSPSNKVTEKGKDVELRCDPISGHTALYWYRQSLGQGLEFLIYFQGNSAPDKSGLPSDRFSAERTGGSVSTLTIQRTQQEDSAVYLCASSLSQVPHFYGYTFGSGTRLTVV.

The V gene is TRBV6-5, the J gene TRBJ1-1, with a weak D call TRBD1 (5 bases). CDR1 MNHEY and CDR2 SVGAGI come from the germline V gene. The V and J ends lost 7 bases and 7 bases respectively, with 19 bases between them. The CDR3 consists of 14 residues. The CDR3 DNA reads TGTGCCAGCACGATTCCGGGCTCTAGGGGTGAAGCTTTCTTT. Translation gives CASTIPGSRGEAFF.

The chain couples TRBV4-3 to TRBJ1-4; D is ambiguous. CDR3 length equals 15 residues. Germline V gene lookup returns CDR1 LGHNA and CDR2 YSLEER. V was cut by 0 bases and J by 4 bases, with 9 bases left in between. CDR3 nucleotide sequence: TGCGCCAGCAGCCAAGATTCGAACAGTAATGAAAAACTGTTTTTT. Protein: CASSQDSNSNEKLFF.